This entry lists 29 T cell receptor beta chains sequenced from one sample in a study of T cell responses to AZD1222 COVID-19 vaccine. Libraries were prepared by immunoSEQ multiplex PCR; TCRdb keeps only in-frame clonotypes and omits some of them. The repertoire holds some 110,000 clones, with approximately 86% as singletons. The source material was peripheral blood, sampled 28 days after the second dose of the MenACWY control vaccine. Receptors were obtained from an adult who received the MenACWY meningococcal vaccine as a control.

This chain links TRBV4-1 with TRBJ2-3; D call uncertain. V shed 7 bases and J shed 0 bases, with 17 bases lying between them. CDR3 length equals 16 residues. Looked up from germline, CDR1 is MGHRA and CDR2 is YSYEKL. The DNA of the CDR3 is TGCGCCAGCACCAAAGGAAGGGTCTTTAGCACAGATACGCAGTATTTT. Its translation is CASTKGRVFSTDTQYF.

The chain carries TRBV19 and TRBJ1-1; D not certain. Germline V CDR1 and CDR2: LNHDA, SQIVND (reference sequence). The V and J ends lost 5 bases and 3 bases respectively, with 7 bases between them. The CDR3 spans 12 residues. This CDR3 reads CASSPSYTEAFF. CDR3 nucleotides: TGTGCCAGTAGTCCCTCTTACACTGAAGCTTTCTTT.

This chain links TRBV11-2 with TRBJ2-7; 8 nucleotides align to TRBD2. Germline CDR1 and CDR2: SGHAT and FQNNGV. V lost 3 bases to trimming and J lost 2 bases; unmatched junction nucleotides: 6. The CDR3 is 15 amino acids. In nucleotides, the CDR3 is TGTGCCAGCAGCTTGCGGGGGGCCTGGACCTACGAGCAGTACTTC. It codes for CASSLRGAWTYEQYF. The full variable domain, its missing parts supplied by reference TRBV11-2 and TRBJ2-7, is EAGVAQSPRYKIIEKRQSVAFWCNPISGHATLYWYQQILGQGPKLLIQFQNNGVVDDSQLPKDRFSAERLKGVDSTLKIQPAKLEDSAVYLCASSLRGAWTYEQYFGPGTRLTVT.

CDR3 DNA: TGTGCCAGCAGTGAAGTAGGCACCTACTCTGGAAACACCATATATTTT. Amino acid sequence: CASSEVGTYSGNTIYF. J is TRBJ1-3 and V is TRBV25-1; D unresolved. CDR3 length equals 16 residues. V lost 2 bases to trimming and J lost 0 bases, with 11 bases between them. The germline gives CDR1 MGHDK, CDR2 SYGVNS. The full variable domain, in which reference TRBV25-1 and TRBJ1-3 provide the parts outside the CDR3, is EADIYQTPRYLVIGTGKKITLECSQTMGHDKMYWYQQDPGMELHLIHYSYGVNSTEKGDLSSESTVSRIRTEHFPLTLESARPSHTSQYLCASSEVGTYSGNTIYFGEGSWLTVV.

The chain recombines TRBV28 with TRBJ1-2, with D maybe TRBD1 (6 bases). In germline, CDR1 is MDHEN, CDR2 SYDVKM. CDR3 length: 13 amino acids. V dropped 3 bases and J dropped 7 bases, with 12 bases sitting between them. The CDR3 here is CASSLTGGGGYTF. DNA of the CDR3: TGTGCCAGCAGTTTGACCGGGGGCGGTGGCTACACCTTC.

The rearrangement uses TRBV5-4 and TRBJ1-6; 7 bases are a match to TRBD1. The CDR3 sequence is 14 residues long. V lost 3 bases, J lost 5 bases, and 2 bases stayed unmatched. Germline V CDR1 and CDR2: SGHNT, YYREEE (reference sequence). CDR3 loop: CASSSGQDNSPLHF. The DNA for the CDR3 is TGTGCCAGCAGCTCCGGACAGGATAATTCACCCCTCCACTTT.

The chain has TRBV20-1 and TRBJ2-7, with D perhaps matching TRBD1 or TRBD2 (6 bases each). The ends were cut back, 6 bases at V and 3 bases at J, with 9 bases in the middle. Germline V CDR1 and CDR2: DFQATT, SNEGSKA (reference sequence). The length of the CDR3 is 11 residues. The chain's CDR3 is CSAKGGYEQYF. The DNA of the CDR3 is TGCAGTGCCAAGGGGGGCTACGAGCAGTACTTC.

This clone was picked up one time. As DNA, the CDR3 is TGCAGCGTTGAAGACAGGGCGTTAAATGAAAAACTGTTTTTT. This codes for CSVEDRALNEKLFF. The genes are TRBV29-1 and TRBJ1-4, with TRBD1 as a possible D gene (5 bases). V dropped 0 bases and J dropped 5 bases, with 10 bases sitting between them. Germline CDR1 reads SQVTM; CDR2 reads ANQGSEA. The CDR3 has 14 amino acids.

The chain recombines TRBV7-8 with TRBJ1-1; D not resolved. The CDR3 runs to 15 residues. Germline-derived CDR1 and CDR2 are SGHVS and FQNEAQ. Trimming took 1 base from V and 0 from J, leaving 9 bases between them. The CDR3 DNA reads TGTGCCAGCAGCTTAGGCCAGGCGATGAACACTGAAGCTTTCTTT. This translates into CASSLGQAMNTEAFF. The whole variable domain, filled in from reference TRBV7-8 and TRBJ1-1, reads GAGVSQSPRYKVAKRGQDVALRCDPISGHVSLFWYQQALGQGPEFLTYFQNEAQLDKSGLPSDRFFAERPEGSVSTLKIQRTQQEDSAVYLCASSLGQAMNTEAFFGQGTRLTVV.

A few counts support this clone. V usage is TRBV6-5 and J usage is TRBJ1-2; weak D call: TRBD1 (5 bases). Germline loops: CDR1 MNHEY, CDR2 SVGAGI. The CDR3 sequence is 13 residues long. The germline V and J ends were trimmed by 7 bases and 2 bases, with 11 bases remaining between them. CDR3 nucleotide sequence: TGTGCCAGCACCCGGGGGTTCAACTATGGCTACACCTTC. The encoded protein is CASTRGFNYGYTF.

This chain joins TRBV14 and TRBJ2-3, with 10 bases aligning to TRBD2. The trim removed 4 bases at V and 5 bases at J, leaving 6 bases unmatched. Germline CDR1 is SGHDN and CDR2 is FVKESK. The CDR3 runs to 15 residues. The CDR3 bases are TGTGCCAGCAGCCGTCTAGCGGGGGCCTTAGATACGCAGTATTTT. As protein: CASSRLAGALDTQYF.

The V gene is TRBV6-5, the J gene TRBJ1-1, with TRBD1 matching 8 bases. There are 14 residues in the CDR3. J was trimmed by 4 bases and V by 2 bases; bases with no gene match: 3. CDR1 MNHEY and CDR2 SVGAGI come from the germline V gene. The CDR3 loop is CASSYQGAGTEAFF. The CDR3, as DNA: TGTGCCAGCAGTTACCAGGGGGCTGGCACTGAAGCTTTCTTT.

The sample holds one count of this clone. The V call is TRBV24-1, the J call TRBJ2-1; perhaps TRBD1 as D (6 bases). CDR3 size: 15 residues. The germline V gene encodes CDR1 KGHDR and CDR2 SFDVKD. The V and J ends lost 3 bases and 7 bases respectively, with 15 bases between them. The chain's CDR3 is CATSDGPNRANEQFF. The CDR3 DNA reads as TGTGCCACCAGTGATGGCCCCAACAGGGCTAATGAGCAGTTCTTC.

The rearrangement uses TRBV6-1 and TRBJ1-3, with D unresolved. The germline V gene encodes CDR1 MNHNS and CDR2 SASEGT. The CDR3 totals 17 residues. With 4 bases removed from V and 2 bases from J, the gap between germline ends came to 18 bases. The CDR3 protein is CASSGPGRRKTGNTIYF. CDR3 nucleotide sequence: TGTGCCAGCAGTGGACCGGGGAGAAGGAAAACTGGAAACACCATATATTTT.

This chain connects TRBV6-2 or TRBV6-3 to TRBJ2-3; tentatively, D is TRBD1 (6 bases). The CDR3 totals 19 residues. Germline V CDR1 and CDR2: MNHEY, SVGEGT. V lost 2 bases to trimming and J lost 2 bases, with 23 bases between them. The CDR3 loop is CASSYQGGRGRISTDTQYF. The CDR3 DNA sequence: TGTGCCAGCAGTTACCAAGGGGGACGAGGCCGTATATCCACAGATACGCAGTATTTT.

V gene TRBV7-2 combines with J gene TRBJ2-7; 10 bases match TRBD2. In germline, CDR1 is SGHTA, CDR2 FQGNSA. The junction had 10 bases not matched to a gene; V was cut back by 9 bases and J by 2 bases. The CDR3 covers 15 residues. In DNA form, the CDR3 reads TGTGCCAGTGGGTTGGCTAGCGGGGGCCCCTACGAGCAGTACTTC. Protein sequence: CASGLASGGPYEQYF.

Notes on this clone: This CDR3 is also generated by other DNA sequences in the sample. The chain joins TRBV5-4 to TRBJ2-5; D call uncertain. Germline V lookup: CDR1 SGHNT, CDR2 YYREEE (reference sequence). V shed 0 bases and J shed 1 base, with 4 bases lying between them. This CDR3 has 13 residues. The chain's CDR3 is CASSLEGQETQYF. The CDR3 DNA follows: TGTGCCAGCAGCTTGGAGGGCCAAGAGACCCAGTACTTC.

The chain joins TRBV6-5 to TRBJ2-7, with 7 bases that match TRBD1. Germline V gene sequence: CDR1 MNHEY, CDR2 SVGAGI. Germline trimming cut 6 bases from V and 0 bases from J; bases unmatched to any gene: 5. The CDR3 totals 14 residues. In nucleotides, the CDR3 is TGTGCCAGCAGCCTCGACAGGGCCTCCTACGAGCAGTACTTC. This sequence encodes CASSLDRASYEQYF.

This clone has only a few counts. The chain couples TRBV27 to TRBJ1-3, with D maybe TRBD1 (5 bases). Trimming shortened V by 5 bases and J by 4 bases, and 12 bases separated the two germline ends. Germline V gives CDR1 MNHEY, CDR2 SMNVEV (reference sequence). The length of the CDR3 is 14 residues. Here the CDR3 DNA reads TGTGCCAGCAGTCCCAGGGCGCACGGAAACACCATATATTTT. Translation gives CASSPRAHGNTIYF.

CDR3 region: CAIRPGQSYEQYF. The CDR3 bases are TGTGCCATCAGACCCGGGCAGTCCTACGAGCAGTACTTC. The chain is built from TRBV10-3 and TRBJ2-7; D not resolved. With 6 bases removed from V and 1 base from J, the gap between germline ends came to 10 bases. This CDR3 spans 13 amino acids. The V gene's germline CDR1 is ENHRY and CDR2 SYGVKD.

This clone came up once. The chain uses TRBV2 and TRBJ2-5; weak D call: TRBD2 (6 bases). Germline assignment: CDR1 SNHLY and CDR2 FYNNEI. V dropped 3 bases and J dropped 2 bases, with 7 bases sitting between them. The CDR3 runs 13 residues. The CDR3 spells CASSEGGQETQYF. The DNA of the CDR3 is TGTGCCAGCAGTGAGGGGGGTCAAGAGACCCAGTACTTC. Together with reference TRBV2 and TRBJ2-5, the CDR3 gives the full variable domain: EPEVTQTPSHQVTQMGQEVILRCVPISNHLYFYWYRQILGQKVEFLVSFYNNEISEKSEIFDDQFSVERPDGSNFTLKIRSTKLEDSAMYFCASSEGGQETQYFGPGTRLLVL.

The V call is TRBV6-2 or TRBV6-3, the J call TRBJ1-4; D uncertain. Germline V gene lookup returns CDR1 MNHEY and CDR2 SVGEGT. The CDR3 has 16 residues. Deletions cut 6 bases from V and 4 bases from J, with 18 bases between. In DNA, the CDR3 is TGTGCCAGCAGCCCTGAGCCTCGAGCGATTAATGAAAAACTGTTTTTT. It codes for CASSPEPRAINEKLFF.

V usage is TRBV9 and J usage is TRBJ2-7; TRBD1 matches at 7 bases. The CDR3 is 14 amino acids. The ends lost 4 bases at V and 0 bases at J; junction bases unmatched: 4. The germline gives CDR1 SGDLS, CDR2 YYNGEE. The CDR3 protein is CASSKWDSSYEQYF. The CDR3 DNA reads as TGTGCCAGCAGCAAGTGGGACAGCTCCTACGAGCAGTACTTC.

The chain joins TRBV4-1 to TRBJ1-5; 10 nucleotides line up with TRBD1. CDR1 and CDR2 from the germline V gene are MGHRA and YSYEKL. This CDR3 is 18 amino acids long. Trimming took 5 bases from V and 3 from J; bases not matched to a gene: 13. The CDR3 DNA follows: TGCGCCAGCAGCAAGGACAGGGGGATTGGTGTCCCCAATCAGCCCCAGCATTTT. Its translation is CASSKDRGIGVPNQPQHF.

This clone occurred once. The rearrangement links TRBV4-3 to TRBJ1-4; D unresolved. Germline CDR1 LGHNA, CDR2 YSLEER. With 4 bases removed from V and 3 bases from J, the gap between germline ends came to 12 bases. The CDR3 runs to 15 residues. The CDR3 region has the DNA TGCGCCAGCAGCCGTCAAGGCGATGCTAATGAAAAACTGTTTTTT. Translating it yields CASSRQGDANEKLFF.

J is TRBJ1-2 and V is TRBV28; D is perhaps TRBD1 (5 bases). Trimming shortened V by 6 bases and J by 8 bases, and 13 bases separated the two germline ends. In germline, CDR1 is MDHEN, CDR2 SYDVKM. This CDR3 is built from 12 residues. Written as DNA, the CDR3 is TGTGCCAGCAGATCCGGGGGGTCCGGCTACACCTTC. Protein sequence: CASRSGGSGYTF.

This chain connects TRBV9 to TRBJ2-5, with D uncertain. This CDR3 region has 14 residues. Germline V gives CDR1 SGDLS, CDR2 YYNGEE. V was shortened by 5 bases and J by 2 bases, with 13 bases between the two germline ends. The CDR3 DNA reads TGTGCCAGCAGTAAGGGCCTACCTCAAGAGACCCAGTACTTC. Translating it yields CASSKGLPQETQYF.

This rearrangement joins TRBV10-3 to TRBJ2-1; 9 bases are shared with TRBD1. V lost 6 bases and J lost 8; bases outside the gene matches: 14. CDR1 and CDR2 from the germline V gene are ENHRY and SYGVKD. This CDR3 has 16 amino acids. CDR3 residues: CAIRSTSGTGSDEQFF. CDR3 sequence (DNA): TGTGCCATCAGGTCAACCTCCGGGACAGGGAGCGATGAGCAGTTCTTC.

The chain links TRBV10-2 to TRBJ2-5, with 9 bases aligning to TRBD2. The germline CDR1 and CDR2 sequences are WSHSY and SAAADI. The ends lost 2 bases at V and 1 base at J; junction bases unmatched: 2. The CDR3 is 15 amino acids. CDR3: CASSEAGGRQETQYF. In nucleotides, the CDR3 is TGCGCCAGCAGTGAGGCGGGGGGGCGCCAAGAGACCCAGTACTTC.